This section outlines one TCR beta chain sequence together with its context. Its antigen remains unknown. A multiplex PCR was run with 60 Vbeta primers and 13 Jbeta primers. TCRdb's copy holds only in-frame clones and misses some; the assay was immunoSEQ multiplex PCR. The table shows about 180,000 clones, with roughly 80% occurring only once. The data were taken from a study of cytomegalovirus exposure and HLA in healthy donors. Overall study findings and caveats: In a later analysis, a genetic analysis reported fewer productive-TCR N-insertions in an Asian-associated ancestry cluster than the cohort average.

The CDR3 covers 14 residues. Germline CDR1 and CDR2: SQVTM and ANQGSEA. Deletions cut 3 bases from V and 5 bases from J, with 14 bases between. This receptor was obtained from a woman aged 45 to 65 in good health and CMV-seropositive. Sample: PBMCs. The rearrangement links TRBV29-1 to TRBJ2-1; D possibly corresponds to TRBD2 (5 bases). The CDR3 DNA reads as TGCAGCGTTGACCCCCGGACTCGAGACAATGAGCAGTTCTTC. Amino acids: CSVDPRTRDNEQFF.